The 20 T cell receptor beta chains below all came from one sample that was sequenced in a study of beta chain features in type 1 diabetes. Since all of the isolated RNA was reverse transcribed, expressed TCRB transcripts were what got sequenced. Profiling relied on immunoSEQ multiplex PCR, and the TCRdb table lists in-frame clones only, not all of them. The sample lists about 130,000 clones, around a tenth occurring once. Sequencing was performed on central memory CD4+ T cells from blood. Source of these receptors: a man between 18 and 35 years old in good health.

This chain joins TRBV4-2 and TRBJ1-4; D not resolved. V shed 5 bases and J shed 10 bases, with 26 bases lying between them. From germline, CDR1 is LGHNA and CDR2 YNFKEQ. CDR3 size: 17 residues. CDR3 amino acids: CASSIRFSTEEAGKLFF. The CDR3, as DNA: TGTGCCAGCAGCATCCGCTTCTCGACGGAGGAAGCGGGAAAACTGTTTTTT.

This clone was observed a few times. This chain links TRBV11-3 with TRBJ2-5; D remains unclear. V gave up 1 base and J gave up 1 base, with 4 bases separating them. CDR3 length: 13 residues. The germline CDR1 and CDR2 sequences are SGHNT and YENEEA. In DNA, the CDR3 is TGTGCCAGCAGCTTAGGGGCCCAAGAGACCCAGTACTTC. It codes for CASSLGAQETQYF.

The chain has TRBV19 and TRBJ2-1; 10 bases are shared with TRBD2. V lost 6 bases, J lost 9 bases, and 11 bases stayed unmatched. CDR3 size: 15 residues. Per the germline V gene, CDR1 is LNHDA and CDR2 is SQIVND (reference sequence). CDR3 loop: CASRELGTSVLEQFF. The CDR3 nucleotides read TGTGCCAGTAGGGAGCTGGGGACTAGCGTTCTTGAGCAGTTCTTC. Based on the CDR3 plus reference TRBV19 and TRBJ2-1, the full variable domain is DGGITQSPKYLFRKEGQNVTLSCEQNLNHDAMYWYRQDPGQGLRLIYYSQIVNDFQKGDIAEGYSVSREKKESFPLTVTSAQKNPTAFYLCASRELGTSVLEQFFGPGTRLTVL.

This sequence joins TRBV5-1 and TRBJ1-3; 7 bases line up with TRBD1. Trimming took 8 bases from V and 4 from J; bases not matched to a gene: 3. Looked up from germline, CDR1 is SGHRS and CDR2 is YFSETQ. The CDR3 totals 12 residues. CDR3 bases: TGCGCCAGTACAGGGGTCGGAAACACCATATATTTT. It translates to CASTGVGNTIYF.

CDR3 nucleotide sequence: TGTGCCACCAGCAGAGGGGGGCGCGAATCCTACGAGCAGTACTTC. The encoded protein is CATSRGGRESYEQYF. The V call is TRBV15, the J call TRBJ2-7, with a possible D match to TRBD1 (6 bases). CDR3 length equals 15 residues. Germline V gives CDR1 LNHNV, CDR2 YYDKDF (reference sequence). Trimming took 1 base from V and 1 from J, leaving 11 bases between them.

The chain links TRBV5-1 to TRBJ2-2; D ambiguous. The CDR3 has 13 residues. CDR1 and CDR2 from the germline V gene are SGHRS and YFSETQ. Trimming left V 4 bases short and J 1 base short, with 5 bases between. The CDR3 spells CASSNGNTGELFF. The CDR3 DNA follows: TGCGCCAGCAGCAACGGGAACACCGGGGAGCTGTTTTTT.

Only one count was recorded for this clone. The V and J genes are TRBV27 and TRBJ2-5; D is possibly TRBD1 (6 bases). The V gene lost 7 bases and the J gene lost 7 bases, with 19 bases spanning the gap. The CDR3 contains 14 residues. Germline assignment: CDR1 MNHEY and CDR2 SMNVEV (reference sequence). CDR3 nucleotides: TGTGCCAGCACACAGGGTTGGGGAATGGGGACCCAGTACTTC. Protein sequence: CASTQGWGMGTQYF.

The chain links TRBV7-2 to TRBJ1-5, with D uncertain. Deletions cut 2 bases from V and 3 bases from J, with 8 bases between. This CDR3 is 14 amino acids long. Per the germline V gene, CDR1 is SGHTA and CDR2 is FQGNSA. The CDR3 DNA follows: TGTGCCAGCAGCTTATATGGGCCCAATCAGCCCCAGCATTTT. Its protein is CASSLYGPNQPQHF.

The chain carries TRBV6-6 and TRBJ2-1, with 8 nucleotides matching TRBD2. CDR1 is MNHNY, CDR2 SVGAGI, per germline (reference sequence). The CDR3 has 16 amino acids. Trimming removed 0 bases from V and 7 bases from J; junction bases left unmatched: 8. Here the CDR3 reads CASSYSRGANRNEQFF. In DNA, the CDR3 is TGTGCCAGCAGTTACTCGCGGGGGGCCAATCGGAATGAGCAGTTCTTC.

This clone was recorded a few times. The rearrangement links TRBV20-1 to TRBJ2-7; D ambiguous. Germline assignment: CDR1 DFQATT and CDR2 SNEGSKA (reference sequence). The V gene lost 4 bases and the J gene lost 5 bases, with 6 bases spanning the gap. CDR3 size: 10 residues. The CDR3 is CSANGHEQYF. CDR3 DNA: TGCAGTGCTAATGGCCACGAGCAGTACTTC.

This clone came up a few times. The gene calls are TRBV4-2 and TRBJ2-1; 7 bases are shared with TRBD2. The length of the CDR3 is 15 residues. CDR1 is LGHNA, CDR2 YNFKEQ, per germline. The trim removed 6 bases at V and 10 bases at J, leaving 15 bases unmatched. Written as DNA, the CDR3 is TGTGCCAGCAGTCCTAGGGGAGCGGGGTCGCCGGAGCAGTTCTTC. Translation: CASSPRGAGSPEQFF.

This clone showed up just a few times. The J gene is TRBJ2-2, the V gene TRBV19; tentative D call: TRBD1 (5 bases). Germline V gives CDR1 LNHDA, CDR2 SQIVND (reference sequence). The CDR3 spans 15 residues. V was pared by 8 bases and J by 6 bases, with 19 bases between. The CDR3 sequence is CASSTSKGLAGELFF. The CDR3 DNA follows: TGTGCCAGTTCCACCAGCAAGGGGTTGGCCGGGGAGCTGTTTTTT.

There are a few counts of this clone. The rearrangement joins TRBV10-3 to TRBJ1-5, with D unclear. Trimming left V 3 bases short and J 7 bases short, with 10 bases between. The CDR3 is 13 amino acids. Germline V CDR1 and CDR2: ENHRY, SYGVKD. The CDR3 region is CAISDYQEQPQHF. The CDR3 DNA follows: TGTGCCATCAGTGACTACCAAGAGCAGCCCCAGCATTTT.

This rearrangement joins TRBV6-5 to TRBJ2-1; 8 positions agree with TRBD1. Germline V CDR1 and CDR2: MNHEY, SVGAGI. The V gene end was trimmed by 8 bases and the J gene end by 10 bases; junction bases not matched to a gene: 4. This CDR3 contains 11 residues. CDR3 DNA sequence: TGTGCCAGCCCGACAGGGGACGAGCAGTTCTTC. Its protein is CASPTGDEQFF.

This chain links TRBV9 with TRBJ2-1, with 8 positions matching TRBD2. V lost 4 bases and J lost 5; bases outside the gene matches: 11. CDR3 length equals 16 residues. Germline CDR1 and CDR2: SGDLS and YYNGEE. For the CDR3, the DNA is TGTGCCAGCAGCTCCCGTCCAGCGGGGGCTCACAATGAGCAGTTCTTC. Protein product: CASSSRPAGAHNEQFF.

This clone was observed once. This chain uses TRBV2 with TRBJ2-7, with D tentatively TRBD1 (6 bases). Per germline, CDR1 SNHLY and CDR2 FYNNEI. This CDR3 is built from 12 residues. V lost 8 bases, J lost 12 bases, and 20 bases lay in between. The CDR3 region has the DNA TGTGCCAGCGGGGGCGGACGGATGGTTCCGTACTTC. Its translation is CASGGGRMVPYF.

The sample holds a few counts of this clone. This rearrangement joins TRBV28 to TRBJ1-5; the D is unclear. CDR1 and CDR2 (germline): MDHEN, SYDVKM. The CDR3 loop spans 12 amino acids. Trimming stripped 7 bases from V and 5 bases from J, with 9 bases between. DNA for the CDR3: TGTGCCAGCACTGCGGAGGATCAGCCCCAGCATTTT. Translation gives CASTAEDQPQHF.

Concerning this clone itself: One end of the junction varies from germline; a read error may be responsible. This rearrangement joins TRBV2 to TRBJ1-4, with TRBD1 identical over 7 bases. This CDR3 spans 14 amino acids. From germline, CDR1 is SNHLY and CDR2 FYNNEI. In nucleotides, the CDR3 is TGTGCCAGCGGACGGACAGGATATAATGAAAAACTGGTTTTT. This gives the protein CASGRTGYNEKLVF. Based on the CDR3 plus reference TRBV2 and TRBJ1-4, the full variable domain is EPEVTQTPSHQVTQMGQEVILRCVPISNHLYFYWYRQILGQKVEFLVSFYNNEISEKSEIFDDQFSVERPDGSNFTLKIRSTKLEDSAMYFCASGRTGYNEKLVFGSGTQLSVL.

This chain connects TRBV20-1 to TRBJ1-4; no clear D. Germline values: CDR1 DFQATT, CDR2 SNEGSKA (reference sequence). The CDR3 has 11 residues. The germline V and J ends were trimmed by 8 bases and 5 bases, with 9 bases remaining between them. The CDR3 DNA reads as TGCAGTATAAATCTCAATGAAAAACTGTTTTTT. Translation: CSINLNEKLFF.

Ten or more counts support this clone. V is TRBV2 and J is TRBJ2-1; D remains unclear. This CDR3 region has 12 residues. Between the trimmed V and J ends, which lost 6 bases and 7 bases, there was a span of 10 bases. CDR1 SNHLY and CDR2 FYNNEI come from the germline V gene. The CDR3 region is CASSTDTNEQFF. The CDR3 DNA reads as TGTGCCAGCAGCACCGACACTAATGAGCAGTTCTTC.